The 25 T cell receptor beta chains in this list originate from one sample, sequenced in a study of T cell changes during pregnancy in multiple sclerosis. Assay used: immunoSEQ multiplex PCR; TCRdb lists only in-frame clones, some missing. In the table there are 60,000 to 95,000 clones, just over 90% of which are singletons. The sequencing used CD4+ T cells from peripheral blood mononuclear cells, collected before pregnancy. The receptors come from a female donor with multiple sclerosis, enrolled in a pregnancy study.

V gene TRBV11-2 combines with J gene TRBJ1-6, with D possibly TRBD1 on 5 matching bases. CDR3 length: 12 amino acids. CDR1 is SGHAT, CDR2 FQNNGV, per germline. With 5 bases removed from V and 15 bases from J, the gap between germline ends came to 14 bases. CDR3: CASSPHGAVLHF. The CDR3, as DNA: TGTGCCAGCAGCCCCCATGGGGCGGTCCTCCACTTT.

The chain has TRBV5-5 and TRBJ1-2; D possibly corresponds to TRBD1 (6 bases). Trimming cost V 3 bases and J 3 bases, with 12 bases left between them. Looked up from germline, CDR1 is SGHKS and CDR2 is YYEKEE (reference sequence). This CDR3 comprises 14 residues. The CDR3 spells CASSYLQGDYGYTF. The CDR3 DNA reads as TGTGCCAGCAGCTATCTACAGGGAGACTATGGCTACACCTTC. Full variable domain (outside the CDR3, taken from reference TRBV5-5 and TRBJ1-2): DAGVTQSPTHLIKTRGQQVTLRCSPISGHKSVSWYQQVLGQGPQFIFQYYEKEERGRGNFPDRFSARQFPNYSSELNVNALLLGDSALYLCASSYLQGDYGYTFGSGTRLTVV.

The chain joins TRBV5-5 to TRBJ1-6; no clear D. CDR3 length: 15 residues. The V end was cut by 0 bases, the J end by 7 bases, with 11 bases between. Germline V gene data show CDR1 as SGHKS and CDR2 as YYEKEE (reference sequence). This chain's CDR3 is CASSLAGRHNSPLHF. CDR3 bases: TGTGCCAGCAGCTTGGCTGGCAGGCACAATTCACCCCTCCACTTT.

The V gene is TRBV5-1, the J gene TRBJ2-4; D remains ambiguous. The germline CDR1 and CDR2 sequences are SGHRS and YFSETQ. CDR3 length: 13 residues. The ends were cut back, 5 bases at V and 0 bases at J, with 6 bases in the middle. CDR3 in amino acids: CASSAVAKNIQYF. The CDR3 coding sequence is TGCGCCAGCAGTGCGGTAGCCAAAAACATTCAGTACTTC.

The gene calls are TRBV7-2 and TRBJ1-4; no reliable D call. The germline V gene encodes CDR1 SGHTA and CDR2 FQGNSA. The ends were cut back, 4 bases at V and 1 base at J, with 7 bases in the middle. The CDR3 spans 14 residues. CDR3 coding DNA: TGTGCCAGCAGCTCCTCGCGAACTAATGAAAAACTGTTTTTT. Translated, it gives CASSSSRTNEKLFF.

The chain has TRBV28 and TRBJ2-3; 7 bases are a match to TRBD2. Germline CDR1 is MDHEN and CDR2 is SYDVKM. The CDR3 loop spans 13 amino acids. Trimming cost V 2 bases and J 4 bases; bases outside gene matches: 0. The CDR3 loop reads CASSLAGADTQYF. CDR3 in DNA: TGTGCCAGCAGTTTAGCGGGAGCAGATACGCAGTATTTT.

The rearrangement links TRBV19 to TRBJ1-2; no firm D call. The CDR3 is 11 amino acids. Trimming removed 8 bases from V and 1 base from J, with 5 bases in between. Germline V gives CDR1 LNHDA, CDR2 SQIVND (reference sequence). The chain's CDR3 is CASGSNYGYTF. CDR3 DNA sequence: TGTGCCAGTGGCAGTAACTATGGCTACACCTTC.

The chain carries TRBV15 and TRBJ2-1; perhaps TRBD2 as D (6 bases). Germline V lookup: CDR1 LNHNV, CDR2 YYDKDF (reference sequence). CDR3 length equals 16 residues. V was cut by 5 bases and J by 7 bases, with 21 bases left in between. CDR3 DNA: TGTGCCACCAGCCCCCCCTCGGGTTATGGGGGGAATGAGCAGTTCTTC. As protein: CATSPPSGYGGNEQFF.

The chain couples TRBV10-3 to TRBJ2-1, with 13 bases fitting TRBD2. V shed 4 bases, J shed 5 bases, and the junction held 2 bases outside the gene matches. Per the germline V gene, CDR1 is ENHRY and CDR2 is SYGVKD. This CDR3 contains 15 residues. The CDR3, as DNA: TGTGCCATCAGTGGGGGACTAGCGGGGAACAATGAGCAGTTCTTC. Its translation: CAISGGLAGNNEQFF.

This chain uses TRBV7-8 with TRBJ2-7, with a tentative D call TRBD1 (5 bases). This CDR3 is built from 14 residues. Between the trimmed V and J ends, which lost 3 bases and 3 bases, there was a span of 12 bases. Germline V gives CDR1 SGHVS, CDR2 FQNEAQ. CDR3 loop: CASSLQGSGYEQYF. The CDR3 coding sequence is TGTGCCAGCAGCTTGCAGGGTTCAGGCTACGAGCAGTACTTC.

The chain has TRBV9 and TRBJ2-7; D is possibly TRBD2 (6 bases). Germline V CDR1 and CDR2: SGDLS, YYNGEE. Trimming took off 4 bases at V and 6 bases at J, with 17 bases between the two ends. CDR3 length: 14 amino acids. CDR3 in DNA: TGTGCCAGCAGCTCCTCGGGGGAAGGTGGCGAGCAGTACTTC. As protein: CASSSSGEGGEQYF.

This chain uses TRBV29-1 with TRBJ2-7, with D possibly being TRBD1 (6 bases). V was trimmed by 7 bases and J by 3 bases, leaving 10 bases between them. The CDR3 runs to 11 residues. Germline V gene sequence: CDR1 SQVTM, CDR2 ANQGSEA. For the CDR3, the DNA is TGCAGCGGCCAACAGGGCTACGAGCAGTACTTC. Its protein is CSGQQGYEQYF.

The chain joins TRBV7-8 to TRBJ2-7; TRBD2 matches at 8 bases. This CDR3 contains 16 residues. The V segment lost 1 base and the J segment 1 base; nucleotides outside the gene matches: 6. Per the germline V gene, CDR1 is SGHVS and CDR2 is FQNEAQ. The CDR3 reads CASSLVGSGKSYEQYF. The CDR3 DNA reads as TGTGCCAGCAGCTTAGTTGGTAGCGGGAAATCCTACGAGCAGTACTTC.

The gene calls are TRBV11-1 and TRBJ1-1, with D possibly being TRBD1 (6 bases). The length of the CDR3 is 15 residues. Trimming shortened V by 3 bases and J by 1 base, and 12 bases separated the two germline ends. From germline, CDR1 is SGHAT and CDR2 FQDESV (reference sequence). DNA of the CDR3: TGTGCCAGCAGCTTGGGCGGGGGCGCGAACACTGAAGCTTTCTTT. It specifies CASSLGGGANTEAFF.

V gene TRBV18 combines with J gene TRBJ1-6; TRBD1 matches at 11 bases. With 1 base clipped from V and 10 bases from J, the junction kept 3 bases outside the gene matches. CDR3 size: 15 residues. Germline V lookup: CDR1 KGHSH, CDR2 LQKENI. CDR3: CASSPQDRGLSPLHF. For the CDR3, the DNA is TGTGCCAGCTCACCACAGGACAGGGGGCTCTCACCCCTCCACTTT.

The V and J genes are TRBV6-5 and TRBJ2-2; TRBD1 agrees at 8 bases. V was pared by 6 bases and J by 6 bases, with 6 bases of the junction left unmatched. CDR1 MNHEY and CDR2 SVGAGI come from the germline V gene. This CDR3 is built from 14 residues. CDR3 in amino acids: CASRHGTGAGELFF. CDR3 nucleotide sequence: TGTGCCAGCAGACACGGGACAGGCGCCGGGGAGCTGTTTTTT.

V gene TRBV7-2 combines with J gene TRBJ1-1; TRBD1 is a possible D gene (5 bases). CDR1 and CDR2 from the germline V gene are SGHTA and FQGNSA. CDR3 size: 14 residues. V shed 2 bases and J shed 1 base, with 8 bases lying between them. CDR3 sequence: CASSLRGPNTEAFF. CDR3 DNA: TGTGCCAGCAGCTTAAGGGGTCCGAACACTGAAGCTTTCTTT. The complete variable domain, with remaining parts taken from reference TRBV7-2 and TRBJ1-1, reads GAGVSQSPSNKVTEKGKDVELRCDPISGHTALYWYRQSLGQGLEFLIYFQGNSAPDKSGLPSDRFSAERTGGSVSTLTIQRTQQEDSAVYLCASSLRGPNTEAFFGQGTRLTVV.

The chain combines TRBV5-4 with TRBJ2-5; TRBD1 agrees at 7 bases. The CDR3 sequence is 17 residues long. Germline CDR1 SGHNT, CDR2 YYREEE (reference sequence). The ends lost 0 bases at V and 13 bases at J; junction bases unmatched: 21. CDR3 in DNA: TGTGCCAGCAGCTTGGATTTTTTCCGGGACAGCCTCCGCATGTGGTACTTC. It encodes CASSLDFFRDSLRMWYF.

The chain employs TRBV10-3 and TRBJ1-1, with 8 bases identical to TRBD1. The germline V gene has CDR1 ENHRY and CDR2 SYGVKD. J was trimmed by 0 bases and V by 7 bases; bases with no gene match: 4. CDR3 length: 14 amino acids. The CDR3 protein is CAINRQGLNTEAFF. The CDR3 coding sequence is TGTGCCATCAATAGACAGGGGTTGAACACTGAAGCTTTCTTT.

The chain links TRBV10-3 to TRBJ1-1, with D maybe TRBD1 (6 bases). V shed 6 bases and J shed 4 bases, with 21 bases lying between them. Germline V gene sequence: CDR1 ENHRY, CDR2 SYGVKD. CDR3 length: 16 amino acids. CDR3 nucleotide sequence: TGTGCCATCAGGGCCCATACAGGGTTCGTTGGCACTGAAGCTTTCTTT. It yields the protein CAIRAHTGFVGTEAFF.

The genes are TRBV10-3 and TRBJ2-7, with a weak D call TRBD2 (5 bases). The CDR3 runs 13 residues. Germline assignment: CDR1 ENHRY and CDR2 SYGVKD. Trimming took off 3 bases at V and 3 bases at J, with 9 bases between the two ends. For the CDR3, the DNA is TGTGCCATCAGTGAATCCGGGATCTACGAGCAGTACTTC. As protein: CAISESGIYEQYF.

The gene calls are TRBV27 and TRBJ1-2, with TRBD1 identical over 8 bases. V lost 0 bases and J lost 0; bases outside the gene matches: 15. Germline CDR1 and CDR2: MNHEY and SMNVEV (reference sequence). The CDR3 length is 20 residues. CDR3 sequence: CASSLSAYSGTGLANYGYTF. The CDR3 DNA is TGTGCCAGCAGTTTATCGGCCTATTCCGGGACAGGATTAGCTAACTATGGCTACACCTTC.

The chain recombines TRBV5-1 with TRBJ1-2, with 7 bases matching TRBD1. This CDR3 comprises 15 residues. V shed 1 base and J 0 bases; nucleotides not matched to a gene: 3. The germline CDR1 and CDR2 sequences are SGHRS and YFSETQ. DNA of the CDR3: TGCGCCAGCAGCTTGAGGGACAGTACTAACTATGGCTACACCTTC. It codes for CASSLRDSTNYGYTF.

This sequence joins TRBV7-3 and TRBJ2-5, with 9 bases aligning to TRBD1. Germline CDR1 is SGHTA and CDR2 is FQGTGA. This CDR3 comprises 16 residues. V was clipped by 4 bases and J by 3 bases; unmatched bases: 9. CDR3 amino acids: CASSSGDRAYEETQYF. DNA of the CDR3: TGTGCCAGCAGCTCAGGGGACAGGGCGTATGAAGAGACCCAGTACTTC.

The chain employs TRBV10-3 and TRBJ1-1; D ambiguous. The germline V and J ends were trimmed by 0 bases and 3 bases, with 11 bases remaining between them. Germline CDR1 and CDR2: ENHRY and SYGVKD. The CDR3 has 15 residues. CDR3 sequence: CAISESLRMYTEAFF. The CDR3 bases are TGTGCCATCAGTGAGTCACTCAGGATGTACACTGAAGCTTTCTTT.